The next 11 T cell receptor beta chains were all read from a single sample in a study of technical replicates of blood from several donors. Clones were sequenced by immunoSEQ multiplex PCR, and TCRdb holds only the in-frame ones, with some missing. The table records more than 65,000 clones, 90% to 95% of them present only once. The sample consisted of T cells isolated from PBMCs. The receptors were gathered from a human donor in good health. Some clones in this sample may be carry-over from other donors' samples.

The rearrangement joins TRBV28 to TRBJ2-1; 7 nucleotides match TRBD2. The length of the CDR3 is 15 residues. Germline CDR1 MDHEN, CDR2 SYDVKM. V was clipped by 2 bases and J by 4 bases; unmatched bases: 5. CDR3 DNA: TGTGCCAGCAGTTTAGATGGGAGGGGTTACAATGAGCAGTTCTTC. As protein: CASSLDGRGYNEQFF.

The chain recombines TRBV6-5 with TRBJ1-2; weak D call: TRBD1 (5 bases). Germline CDR1 and CDR2: MNHEY and SVGAGI. Trimming took off 4 bases at V and 11 bases at J, with 11 bases between the two ends. The CDR3 spans 11 residues. CDR3 nucleotides: TGTGCCAGCAGTTCAGAGACAGATTACACCTTC. It codes for CASSSETDYTF.

J is TRBJ1-1 and V is TRBV6-5; unclear D gene. CDR3 size: 13 residues. Germline CDR1 MNHEY, CDR2 SVGAGI. Trimming pared 6 bases from V and 1 base from J, leaving 9 bases between. DNA for the CDR3: TGTGCCAGCAGCCACAGAAGGAACACTGAAGCTTTCTTT. Its protein product is CASSHRRNTEAFF.

The V call is TRBV29-1, the J call TRBJ2-3, with 8 bases identical to TRBD2. The ends lost 5 bases at V and 6 bases at J; junction bases unmatched: 4. The CDR3 extends over 12 amino acids. Looked up from germline, CDR1 is SQVTM and CDR2 is ANQGSEA. The CDR3 spells CSVSGSFDTQYF. The DNA of the CDR3 is TGCAGCGTTAGCGGGAGTTTTGATACGCAGTATTTT.

V is TRBV6-5 and J is TRBJ2-5; D gene ambiguous. The CDR3 runs 15 residues. Trimming removed 3 bases from V and 3 bases from J, with 14 bases in between. Germline V CDR1 and CDR2: MNHEY, SVGAGI. The CDR3 nucleotides read TGTGCCAGCAGTTATTATGGCGGCTTAGAAGAGACCCAGTACTTC. It specifies CASSYYGGLEETQYF.

The chain has TRBV30 and TRBJ1-3, with D maybe TRBD1 (5 bases). The CDR3 contains 14 residues. V was cut by 5 bases and J by 0 bases, with 11 bases left in between. Germline CDR1 and CDR2: GTSNPN and SVGIG (reference sequence). CDR3 coding DNA: TGTGCCTGGCTGGCGGGGACCTCTGGAAACACCATATATTTT. This sequence encodes CAWLAGTSGNTIYF. Drawing the rest from reference TRBV30 and TRBJ1-3, the complete variable domain is SQTIHQWPATLVQPVGSPLSLECTVEGTSNPNLYWYRQAAGRGLQLLFYSVGIGQISSEVPQNLSASRPQDRQFILSSKKLLLSDSGFYLCAWLAGTSGNTIYFGEGSWLTVV.

This clone was detected once. This sequence joins TRBV18 and TRBJ2-1, with 8 bases that match TRBD2. V was pared by 7 bases and J by 0 bases, with 5 bases of the junction left unmatched. Germline V gene data show CDR1 as KGHSH and CDR2 as LQKENI. The CDR3 loop spans 15 amino acids. The CDR3 DNA sequence: TGTGCCAGCTTCCGCGGGACTAGCTCCTACAATGAGCAGTTCTTC. It codes for CASFRGTSSYNEQFF.

The V and J genes are TRBV5-1 and TRBJ2-7; TRBD1 is a possible D gene (6 bases). Germline CDR1 SGHRS, CDR2 YFSETQ. The V end lost 2 bases, the J end lost 4 bases, and 10 bases lay between the germline ends. CDR3 length equals 13 residues. The CDR3 sequence is CASSLGGLYEQYF. The CDR3 DNA sequence: TGCGCCAGCAGCTTAGGGGGTTTGTACGAGCAGTACTTC.

V and J are TRBV7-6 and TRBJ1-4, with 9 bases fitting TRBD1. The CDR3 spans 14 residues. The V gene's germline CDR1 is SGHVS and CDR2 FNYEAQ. V shed 1 base and J 7 bases; nucleotides not matched to a gene: 1. CDR3 nucleotide sequence: TGTGCCAGCAGCTTAGGGACAGGGGTTGAAAAACTGTTTTTT. It encodes CASSLGTGVEKLFF. Combining the CDR3 with reference TRBV7-6 and TRBJ1-4 gives the whole variable domain GAGVSQSPRYKVTKRGQDVALRCDPISGHVSLYWYRQALGQGPEFLTYFNYEAQQDKSGLPNDRFSAERPEGSISTLTIQRTEQRDSAMYRCASSLGTGVEKLFFGSGTQLSVL.

The sample holds one count of this clone. This sequence joins TRBV20-1 and TRBJ2-1, with D maybe TRBD1 (6 bases). With 2 bases removed from V and 15 bases from J, the gap between germline ends came to 14 bases. CDR1 DFQATT and CDR2 SNEGSKA come from the germline V gene (reference sequence). The CDR3 consists of 11 residues. CDR3 coding DNA: TGCAGTGCTAGATTTCCACAGGGACCGTTCTTC. Residues: CSARFPQGPFF.

This chain links TRBV27 with TRBJ1-5; D ambiguous. Per germline, CDR1 MNHEY and CDR2 SMNVEV (reference sequence). CDR3 length: 13 amino acids. V shed 3 bases and J shed 4 bases, with 7 bases lying between them. The CDR3 DNA reads TGTGCCAGCAGTTTGGGCCAGAATCAGCCCCAGCATTTT. Translating it yields CASSLGQNQPQHF.